The 28 T cell receptor beta chains in this list originate from one sample, sequenced in a study of cytomegalovirus exposure and HLA in healthy donors. The primer mix had 60 Vbeta and 13 Jbeta primers. This table comes from immunoSEQ multiplex PCR, and its TCRdb copy is limited to in-frame clones, with some not included. The table includes roughly 100,000 clones, roughly four fifths detected once. Specimen: PBMCs. All receptors derive from a male donor in good health and CMV-seropositive.

The V and J genes are TRBV29-1 and TRBJ2-7, with 7 bases matching TRBD2. The CDR3 covers 14 residues. Germline V gene sequence: CDR1 SQVTM, CDR2 ANQGSEA. The V segment lost 4 bases and the J segment 3 bases; nucleotides outside the gene matches: 9. Here the CDR3 reads CSVGGSGISYEQYF. DNA of the CDR3: TGCAGCGTTGGAGGAAGCGGGATTAGCTACGAGCAGTACTTC.

The J gene is TRBJ2-3, the V gene TRBV5-4; TRBD2 is a possible D gene (5 bases). The CDR3 is 15 amino acids. The germline V and J ends were trimmed by 0 bases and 2 bases, with 10 bases remaining between them. Germline CDR1 is SGHNT and CDR2 is YYREEE (reference sequence). The CDR3 is CASSLGNGNTDTQYF. As DNA, the CDR3 is TGTGCCAGCAGCTTGGGGAACGGGAACACAGATACGCAGTATTTT. The full variable domain, with the rest looked up from reference TRBV5-4 and TRBJ2-3, is ETGVTQSPTHLIKTRGQQVTLRCSSQSGHNTVSWYQQALGQGPQFIFQYYREEENGRGNFPPRFSGLQFPNYSSELNVNALELDDSALYLCASSLGNGNTDTQYFGPGTRLTVL.

This chain connects TRBV5-1 to TRBJ1-4, with D perhaps TRBD1 (6 bases). There are 15 residues in the CDR3. The germline V gene has CDR1 SGHRS and CDR2 YFSETQ. Trimming removed 5 bases at V and 6 bases at J, with 17 bases between. The CDR3 region is CASSALTGLDEKLFF. DNA for the CDR3: TGCGCCAGCAGTGCTCTGACAGGACTGGATGAAAAACTGTTTTTT.

The rearrangement links TRBV28 to TRBJ2-3; 9 positions agree with TRBD2. This CDR3 region has 15 residues. The germline V gene has CDR1 MDHEN and CDR2 SYDVKM. The V gene end was trimmed by 4 bases and the J gene end by 4 bases; junction bases not matched to a gene: 6. CDR3 sequence reads: CASSSGGRVADTQYF. The CDR3 bases are TGTGCCAGCAGTTCAGGCGGGAGGGTCGCAGATACGCAGTATTTT.

V usage is TRBV7-2 and J usage is TRBJ1-5, with D unresolved. V lost 3 bases to trimming and J lost 0 bases, with 9 bases between them. The CDR3 totals 15 residues. From germline, CDR1 is SGHTA and CDR2 FQGNSA. The CDR3 region is CASSLNGDSNQPQHF. CDR3 sequence (DNA): TGTGCCAGCAGCTTGAACGGGGATAGCAATCAGCCCCAGCATTTT.

To note about this clone: The sample carries other DNA sequences with the same CDR3. The rearrangement links TRBV28 to TRBJ2-5; TRBD1 matches 7 bases. This CDR3 is 14 amino acids long. Germline CDR1 and CDR2: MDHEN and SYDVKM. V lost 4 bases, J lost 2 bases, and 4 bases stayed unmatched. For the CDR3, the DNA is TGTGCCAGCAGTTCCCCGGACAGGCAAGAGACCCAGTACTTC. Translating gives CASSSPDRQETQYF.

The rearrangement uses TRBV19 and TRBJ1-1; D is unclear. V was shortened by 8 bases and J by 2 bases, with 12 bases between the two germline ends. The CDR3 sequence is 13 residues long. Germline V lookup: CDR1 LNHDA, CDR2 SQIVND (reference sequence). The CDR3 nucleotides are TGTGCCAGTCTGAGACGGGGAAACACTGAAGCTTTCTTT. Its protein is CASLRRGNTEAFF.

The genes are TRBV4-2 and TRBJ2-1, with 7 bases that match TRBD2. V was pared by 4 bases and J by 7 bases, with 4 bases of the junction left unmatched. This CDR3 has 13 residues. CDR1 and CDR2 (germline): LGHNA, YNFKEQ. The CDR3 spells CASSLGGGNEQFF. The CDR3, as DNA: TGTGCCAGCAGCCTGGGGGGAGGGAATGAGCAGTTCTTC.

This chain joins TRBV4-2 and TRBJ2-7; D may be TRBD2 (6 bases). CDR3 length: 15 amino acids. Germline lookup yields CDR1 LGHNA and CDR2 YNFKEQ. Trimming took off 0 bases at V and 0 bases at J, with 9 bases between the two ends. CDR3 residues: CASSQDAGSSYEQYF. CDR3 DNA sequence: TGTGCCAGCAGCCAAGATGCGGGGAGCTCCTACGAGCAGTACTTC.

The chain uses TRBV27 and TRBJ2-5, with a possible D match to TRBD1 (5 bases). The J call is doubtful: the DNA matches TRBJ2-7 better. The germline gives CDR1 MNHEY, CDR2 SMNVEV (reference sequence). The CDR3 runs to 13 residues. CDR3 sequence (DNA): TGTGCCAGCGGGTCCAGGGCATCGGACGAGCAGTACTTC. This sequence encodes CASGSRASDEQYF.

This chain links TRBV5-8 with TRBJ1-6; a weak D match, TRBD1 (5 bases). With 0 bases removed from V and 7 bases from J, the gap between germline ends came to 14 bases. The CDR3 spans 16 residues. Germline CDR1 and CDR2: SGHTS and YDEGEE. The CDR3 region is CASSLGQGPLNSPLHF. CDR3 bases: TGTGCCAGCAGCTTGGGGCAGGGCCCATTGAATTCACCCCTCCACTTT.

This clone was observed a handful of times. V gene TRBV19 combines with J gene TRBJ2-2; 9 bases are a match to TRBD2. The germline CDR1 and CDR2 sequences are LNHDA and SQIVND (reference sequence). V lost 4 bases and J lost 7; bases outside the gene matches: 7. The CDR3 length is 15 residues. The CDR3 region is CASSSGRARGGELFF. CDR3 bases: TGTGCCAGTAGTAGCGGGAGGGCCCGGGGCGGGGAGCTGTTTTTT.

This rearrangement joins TRBV2 to TRBJ2-1, with 10 bases fitting TRBD2. The CDR3 totals 17 residues. Germline V gives CDR1 SNHLY, CDR2 FYNNEI. The V segment lost 5 bases and the J segment 8 bases; nucleotides outside the gene matches: 15. The CDR3 coding sequence is TGTGCCAGCAGTAGGACTAGCGGAGGAGGGAATTCGGATGAGCAGTTCTTC. Its translation is CASSRTSGGGNSDEQFF.

The chain carries TRBV10-3 and TRBJ2-7; TRBD2 matches at 7 bases. From germline, CDR1 is ENHRY and CDR2 SYGVKD. V lost 6 bases to trimming and J lost 6 bases; unmatched junction nucleotides: 8. The CDR3 runs 13 residues. CDR3 bases: TGTGCCATCAGGGGCGGGAGTATCCTCGAGCAGTACTTC. Encoded protein: CAIRGGSILEQYF.

The chain recombines TRBV28 with TRBJ2-7, with 8 positions matching TRBD1. This CDR3 has 16 amino acids. Germline V gene sequence: CDR1 MDHEN, CDR2 SYDVKM. The V gene end was trimmed by 7 bases and the J gene end by 4 bases; junction bases not matched to a gene: 15. The CDR3 spells CASTQGYRQGAYEQYF. Here the CDR3 DNA reads TGTGCCAGCACCCAAGGTTATCGGCAGGGGGCATACGAGCAGTACTTC.

The genes are TRBV5-4 and TRBJ2-5; 7 bases fit TRBD2. TRBJ2-7 matches the DNA end more closely, so the J call is doubtful. This CDR3 region has 15 residues. Germline V gene lookup returns CDR1 SGHNT and CDR2 YYREEE (reference sequence). CDR3 coding DNA: TGTGCCAGCAGCTTGGGTCTAGCGGAAGCCTACGAGCAGTACTTC. It encodes CASSLGLAEAYEQYF.

This clone appeared a few times. V is TRBV18 and J is TRBJ2-7, with TRBD1 identical over 7 bases. The CDR3 consists of 14 residues. Per germline, CDR1 KGHSH and CDR2 LQKENI. V gave up 1 base and J gave up 8 bases; unmatched junction bases: 8. Written as DNA, the CDR3 is TGTGCCAGCTCACCACTTGAACAGGGGAACAAGCAGTACTTC. It specifies CASSPLEQGNKQYF.

A word on this clone: Other DNA variants within this sample encode the same CDR3. V is TRBV5-1 and J is TRBJ2-5; D uncertain. Trimming stripped 0 bases from V and 5 bases from J, with 8 bases between. The germline CDR1 and CDR2 sequences are SGHRS and YFSETQ. The CDR3 contains 13 residues. Here the CDR3 DNA reads TGCGCCAGCAGCTTGGGTGGCGGCGAGACCCAGTACTTC. This translates into CASSLGGGETQYF.

This chain links TRBV18 with TRBJ2-5, with D perhaps TRBD1 (7 bases). From germline, CDR1 is KGHSH and CDR2 LQKENI. V lost 2 bases and J lost 4, with 14 bases in between. This CDR3 has 15 residues. CDR3 sequence: CASSPGGGRPETQYF. The CDR3 DNA reads TGTGCCAGCTCACCAGGAGGGGGCAGGCCAGAGACCCAGTACTTC.

The rearrangement joins TRBV4-3 to TRBJ2-1; D is ambiguous. V lost 0 bases to trimming and J lost 8 bases, with 11 bases between them. Germline CDR1 is LGHNA and CDR2 is YSLEER. The CDR3 runs 14 residues. The CDR3 region is CASSQDRRGYEQFF. In DNA form, the CDR3 reads TGCGCCAGCAGCCAAGATCGACGCGGTTATGAGCAGTTCTTC.

This clone was picked up one time. The chain is built from TRBV27 and TRBJ2-7, with 8 bases that match TRBD1. Germline V gene data show CDR1 as MNHEY and CDR2 as SMNVEV (reference sequence). The CDR3 spans 16 residues. The V segment lost 0 bases and the J segment 6 bases; nucleotides outside the gene matches: 10. The CDR3 region is CASSLSIVQGAVEQYF. CDR3 in DNA: TGTGCCAGCAGTTTATCGATAGTTCAGGGGGCGGTCGAGCAGTACTTC.

The V and J genes are TRBV7-7 and TRBJ2-3; D is unclear. The CDR3 loop spans 13 amino acids. CDR1 and CDR2 from the germline V gene are SSHAT and FNYEAQ (reference sequence). V dropped 3 bases and J dropped 5 bases, with 9 bases sitting between them. CDR3 protein: CASSFITGDTQYF. The CDR3, as DNA: TGTGCCAGCAGCTTCATAACGGGAGATACGCAGTATTTT.

This clone was seen more than once but under ten times. The CDR3 region is CASSSSYGANVLTF. DNA of the CDR3: TGTGCCAGCAGCTCCAGTTATGGGGCCAACGTCCTGACTTTC. This sequence joins TRBV7-2 and TRBJ2-6, with D hard to call. The CDR3 totals 14 residues. V lost 4 bases, J lost 3 bases, and 7 bases lay in between. In germline, CDR1 is SGHTA, CDR2 FQGNSA.

The chain recombines TRBV18 with TRBJ1-3; D perhaps matches TRBD1 (6 bases). The CDR3 runs to 16 residues. Germline V lookup: CDR1 KGHSH, CDR2 LQKENI. V shed 4 bases and J shed 0 bases, with 13 bases lying between them. The CDR3 region is CASSRTQGASGNTIYF. As DNA, the CDR3 is TGTGCCAGCTCACGGACACAGGGCGCCTCTGGAAACACCATATATTTT. The variable domain in full, with the rest retrieved from reference TRBV18 and TRBJ1-3, is NAGVMQNPRHLVRRRGQEARLRCSPMKGHSHVYWYRQLPEEGLKFMVYLQKENIIDESGMPKERFSAEFPKEGPSILRIQQVVRGDSAAYFCASSRTQGASGNTIYFGEGSWLTVV.

This clone was seen a handful of times. The CDR3 coding sequence is TGTGCCAGCAGCCTCGACAGTTCTGGAAACACCATATATTTT. This codes for CASSLDSSGNTIYF. The chain has TRBV28 and TRBJ1-3; D is perhaps TRBD1 (5 bases). V was pared by 6 bases and J by 1 base, with 10 bases between. The CDR3 is made up of 14 amino acids. The germline V gene has CDR1 MDHEN and CDR2 SYDVKM. Supplemented by reference TRBV28 and TRBJ1-3, the full variable domain reads DVKVTQSSRYLVKRTGEKVFLECVQDMDHENMFWYRQDPGLGLRLIYFSYDVKMKEKGDIPEGYSVSREKKERFSLILESASTNQTSMYLCASSLDSSGNTIYFGEGSWLTVV.

The V gene is TRBV7-8, the J gene TRBJ2-5; 11 positions match TRBD2. J gave up 5 bases and V 5 bases, and 10 bases lay outside the gene matches. Germline values: CDR1 SGHVS, CDR2 FQNEAQ. The CDR3 runs 16 residues. Here the CDR3 reads CASSGGSSGRWETQYF. CDR3 nucleotide sequence: TGTGCCAGCAGCGGGGGTTCTAGCGGGAGGTGGGAGACCCAGTACTTC.

This rearrangement joins TRBV7-2 to TRBJ1-1, with a weak D call TRBD1 (6 bases). V lost 1 base and J 3 bases, leaving 12 bases between the germline ends. Germline V gives CDR1 SGHTA, CDR2 FQGNSA. The CDR3 contains 15 residues. CDR3 coding DNA: TGTGCCAGCAGCTTAGAGGACAACAGGGACACTGAAGCTTTCTTT. Protein sequence: CASSLEDNRDTEAFF.

The gene calls are TRBV6-6 and TRBJ2-1; 7 nucleotides agree with TRBD2. The ends lost 2 bases at V and 6 bases at J; junction bases unmatched: 10. Looked up from germline, CDR1 is MNHNY and CDR2 is SVGAGI (reference sequence). The CDR3 is 16 amino acids. CDR3 residues: CASSYATSDVVNEQFF. CDR3 nucleotides: TGTGCCAGCAGTTACGCTACTAGCGATGTCGTCAATGAGCAGTTCTTC.